This TCR beta chain was found in a study of T cells in Graves' hyperthyroidism and ophthalmopathy. Study-wide points: Blood shared most expanded thyroid clonotypes above 0.001.

The ends were cut back, 8 bases at V and 11 bases at J, with 13 bases in the middle. The CDR3 covers 11 residues. RNA transcripts gave rise to amplified TCR beta CDR3 regions. The study used the HTBI primer set for a first-round RT-PCR of the TCR CDR3. TCRdb re-analysed the multiplex PCR reads in MiXCR, keeping a single row per CDR3 protein. The data contain fewer than 350,000 distinct CDR3 sequences, roughly 20% of them seen just once; the ten biggest clones take up about 40%. Many counts were recorded for this clonotype. Antigen unknown. Disease lasting under 3 months, a NOSPECS grade of at least 4, and a Clinical Activity Score of at least 3 were features of the ophthalmopathy patients. Patients showing uncontrolled infection, other autoimmune disease, pregnancy or lactation were ineligible.

This chain connects TRBV12-3 or TRBV12-4 to TRBJ2-4; perhaps D is TRBD1 or TRBD2 (6 bases each). Sequencing was done on a sample of blood. This clonotype was sampled from a man aged 45-65 years with Graves' ophthalmopathy. The CDR3 loop is CASGRDTLQYF. In DNA, the CDR3 is TGTGCCAGCGGGCGGGACACCCTTCAGTACTTC.